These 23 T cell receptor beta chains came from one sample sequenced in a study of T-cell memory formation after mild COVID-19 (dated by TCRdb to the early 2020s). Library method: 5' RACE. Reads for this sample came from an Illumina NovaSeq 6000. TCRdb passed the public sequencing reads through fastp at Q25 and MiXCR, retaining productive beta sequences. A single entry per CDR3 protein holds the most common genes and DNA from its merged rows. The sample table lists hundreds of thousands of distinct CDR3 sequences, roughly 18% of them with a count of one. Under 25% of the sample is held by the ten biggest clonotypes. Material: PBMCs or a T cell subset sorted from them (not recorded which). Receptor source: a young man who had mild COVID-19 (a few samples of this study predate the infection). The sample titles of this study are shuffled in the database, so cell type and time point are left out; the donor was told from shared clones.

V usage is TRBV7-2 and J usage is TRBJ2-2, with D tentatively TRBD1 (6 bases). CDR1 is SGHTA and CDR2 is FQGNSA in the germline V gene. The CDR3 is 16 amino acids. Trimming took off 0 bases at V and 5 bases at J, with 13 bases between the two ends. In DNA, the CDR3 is TGTGCCAGCAGCTTAGCGGCGCCAGGGGTAACCGGGGAGCTGTTTTTT. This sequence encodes CASSLAAPGVTGELFF.

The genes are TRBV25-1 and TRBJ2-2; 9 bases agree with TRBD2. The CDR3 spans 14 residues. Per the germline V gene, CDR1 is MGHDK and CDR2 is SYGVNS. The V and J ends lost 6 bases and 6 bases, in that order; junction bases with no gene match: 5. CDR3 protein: CASSSRLAAGELFF. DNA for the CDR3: TGTGCCAGCAGCTCGCGACTAGCGGCCGGGGAGCTGTTTTTT.

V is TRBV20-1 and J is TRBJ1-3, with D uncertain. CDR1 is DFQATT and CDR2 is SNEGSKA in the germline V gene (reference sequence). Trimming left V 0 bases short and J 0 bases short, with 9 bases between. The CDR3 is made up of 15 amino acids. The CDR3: CSARDVTGSGNTIYF. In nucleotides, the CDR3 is TGCAGTGCTAGAGATGTGACGGGCTCTGGAAACACCATATATTTT.

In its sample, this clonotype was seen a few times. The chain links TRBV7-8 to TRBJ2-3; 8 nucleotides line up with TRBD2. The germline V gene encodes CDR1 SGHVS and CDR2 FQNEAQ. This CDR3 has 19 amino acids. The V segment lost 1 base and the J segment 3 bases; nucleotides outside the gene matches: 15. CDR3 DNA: TGTGCCAGCAGCTTAGAGAGGGGGACTTTCGGGACTAGAACAGATACGCAGTATTTT. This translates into CASSLERGTFGTRTDTQYF. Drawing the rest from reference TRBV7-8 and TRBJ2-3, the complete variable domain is GAGVSQSPRYKVAKRGQDVALRCDPISGHVSLFWYQQALGQGPEFLTYFQNEAQLDKSGLPSDRFFAERPEGSVSTLKIQRTQQEDSAVYLCASSLERGTFGTRTDTQYFGPGTRLTVL.

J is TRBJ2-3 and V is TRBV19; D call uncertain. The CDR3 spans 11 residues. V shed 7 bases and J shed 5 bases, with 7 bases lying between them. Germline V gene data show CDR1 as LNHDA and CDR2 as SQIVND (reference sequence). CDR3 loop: CASTLGDTQYF. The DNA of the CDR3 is TGTGCCAGTACCTTAGGAGATACGCAGTATTTT.

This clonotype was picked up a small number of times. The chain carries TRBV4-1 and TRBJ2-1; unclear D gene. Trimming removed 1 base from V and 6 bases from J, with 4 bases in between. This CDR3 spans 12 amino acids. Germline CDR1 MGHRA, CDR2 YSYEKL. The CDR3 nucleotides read TGCGCCAGCAGCCAAGGAGTCAATGAGCAGTTCTTC. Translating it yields CASSQGVNEQFF.

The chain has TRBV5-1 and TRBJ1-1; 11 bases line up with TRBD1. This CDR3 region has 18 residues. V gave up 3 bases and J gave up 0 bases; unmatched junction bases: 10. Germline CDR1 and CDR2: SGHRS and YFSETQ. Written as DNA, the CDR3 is TGCGCCAGCAGCTGGGACCGGGACAGGGGGGCGCTGAACACTGAAGCTTTCTTT. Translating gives CASSWDRDRGALNTEAFF. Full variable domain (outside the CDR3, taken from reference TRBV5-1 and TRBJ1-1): KAGVTQTPRYLIKTRGQQVTLSCSPISGHRSVSWYQQTPGQGLQFLFEYFSETQRNKGNFPGRFSGRQFSNSRSEMNVSTLELGDSALYLCASSWDRDRGALNTEAFFGQGTRLTVV.

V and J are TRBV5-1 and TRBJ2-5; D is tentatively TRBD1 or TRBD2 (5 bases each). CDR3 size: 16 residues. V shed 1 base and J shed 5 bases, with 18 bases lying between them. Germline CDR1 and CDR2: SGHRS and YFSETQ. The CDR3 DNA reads TGCGCCAGCAGCTTGAGGGGAGACAAGATAGGGGAGACCCAGTACTTC. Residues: CASSLRGDKIGETQYF.

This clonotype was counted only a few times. CDR3 sequence (DNA): TGTGCCATCAGGCAACTTCAGGGGCAACTATCGGAGGGCTACACCTTC. Translation gives CAIRQLQGQLSEGYTF. The chain is built from TRBV10-3 and TRBJ1-2; tentative D call: TRBD1 (6 bases). CDR3 size: 16 residues. Germline CDR1 and CDR2: ENHRY and SYGVKD. With 6 bases removed from V and 8 bases from J, the gap between germline ends came to 25 bases.

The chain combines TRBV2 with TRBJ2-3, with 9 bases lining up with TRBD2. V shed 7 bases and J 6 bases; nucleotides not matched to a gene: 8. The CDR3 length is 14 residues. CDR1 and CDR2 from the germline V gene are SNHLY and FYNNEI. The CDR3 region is CASTASGVRDTQYF. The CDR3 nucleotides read TGTGCCAGCACGGCTAGCGGGGTACGTGATACGCAGTATTTT.

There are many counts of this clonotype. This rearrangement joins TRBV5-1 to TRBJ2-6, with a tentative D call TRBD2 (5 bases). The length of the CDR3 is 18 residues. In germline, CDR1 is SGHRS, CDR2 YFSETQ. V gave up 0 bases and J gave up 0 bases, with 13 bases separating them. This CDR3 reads CASSLGTRLGSGANVLTF. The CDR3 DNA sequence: TGCGCCAGCAGCTTGGGGACTCGGCTGGGCTCTGGGGCCAACGTCCTGACTTTC.

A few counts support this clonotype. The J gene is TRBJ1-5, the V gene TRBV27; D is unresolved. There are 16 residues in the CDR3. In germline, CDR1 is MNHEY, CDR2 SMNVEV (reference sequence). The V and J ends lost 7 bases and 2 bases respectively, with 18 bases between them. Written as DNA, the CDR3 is TGTGCCAGCACTACCAAAAGGTCTGGGCGCAATCAGCCCCAGCATTTT. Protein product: CASTTKRSGRNQPQHF.

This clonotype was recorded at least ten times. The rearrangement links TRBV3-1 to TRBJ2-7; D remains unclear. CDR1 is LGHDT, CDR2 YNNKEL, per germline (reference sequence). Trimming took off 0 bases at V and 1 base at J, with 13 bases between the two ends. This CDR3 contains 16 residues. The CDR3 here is CASSQDLRRPSYEQYF. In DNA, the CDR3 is TGTGCCAGCAGCCAAGATCTCCGCCGGCCTTCCTACGAGCAGTACTTC.

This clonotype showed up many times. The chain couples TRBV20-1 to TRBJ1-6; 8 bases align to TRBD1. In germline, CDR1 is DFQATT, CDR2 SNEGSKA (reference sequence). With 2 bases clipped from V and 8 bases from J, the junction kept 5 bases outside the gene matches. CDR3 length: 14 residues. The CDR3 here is CSARKQGGDSPLHF. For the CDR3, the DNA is TGCAGTGCTAGAAAACAGGGGGGAGATTCACCCCTCCACTTT.

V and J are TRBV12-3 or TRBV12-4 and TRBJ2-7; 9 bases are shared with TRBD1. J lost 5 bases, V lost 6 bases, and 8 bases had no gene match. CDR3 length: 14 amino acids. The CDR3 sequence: CASRRQGESDEQYF. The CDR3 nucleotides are TGTGCCAGCAGGCGACAGGGGGAAAGCGACGAGCAGTACTTC.

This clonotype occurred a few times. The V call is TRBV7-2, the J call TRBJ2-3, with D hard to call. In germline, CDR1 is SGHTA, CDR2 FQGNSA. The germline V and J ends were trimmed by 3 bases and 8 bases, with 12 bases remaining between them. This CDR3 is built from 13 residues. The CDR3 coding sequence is TGTGCCAGCAGCTTTTCCGGGTCTGCTACGCAGTATTTT. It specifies CASSFSGSATQYF. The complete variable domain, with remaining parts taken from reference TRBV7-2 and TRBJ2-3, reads GAGVSQSPSNKVTEKGKDVELRCDPISGHTALYWYRQSLGQGLEFLIYFQGNSAPDKSGLPSDRFSAERTGGSVSTLTIQRTQQEDSAVYLCASSFSGSATQYFGPGTRLTVL.

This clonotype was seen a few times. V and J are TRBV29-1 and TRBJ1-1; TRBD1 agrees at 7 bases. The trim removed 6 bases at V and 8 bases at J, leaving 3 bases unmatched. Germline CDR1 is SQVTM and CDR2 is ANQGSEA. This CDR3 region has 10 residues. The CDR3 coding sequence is TGCAGCGTCATCAGGGGGGAAGCTTTCTTT. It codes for CSVIRGEAFF.

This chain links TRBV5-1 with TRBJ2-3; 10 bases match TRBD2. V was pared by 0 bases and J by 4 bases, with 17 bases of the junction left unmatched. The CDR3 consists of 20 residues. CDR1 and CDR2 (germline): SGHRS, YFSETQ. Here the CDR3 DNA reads TGCGCCAGCAGCTTGGAGGTGTCAAGAGGCGTAGCGGGGGGCGCAGATACGCAGTATTTT. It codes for CASSLEVSRGVAGGADTQYF.

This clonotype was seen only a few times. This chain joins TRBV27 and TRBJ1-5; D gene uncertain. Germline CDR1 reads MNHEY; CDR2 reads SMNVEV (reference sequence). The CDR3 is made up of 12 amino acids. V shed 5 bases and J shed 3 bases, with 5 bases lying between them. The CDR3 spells CASSTTNQPQHF. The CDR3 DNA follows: TGTGCCAGCAGTACGACCAATCAGCCCCAGCATTTT.

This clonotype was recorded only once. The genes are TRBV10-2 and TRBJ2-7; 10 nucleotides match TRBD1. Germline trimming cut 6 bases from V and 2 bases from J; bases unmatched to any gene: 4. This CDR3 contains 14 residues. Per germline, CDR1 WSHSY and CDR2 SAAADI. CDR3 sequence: CASRSGQGTYEQYF. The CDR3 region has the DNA TGCGCCAGCAGATCGGGACAGGGGACCTACGAGCAGTACTTC.

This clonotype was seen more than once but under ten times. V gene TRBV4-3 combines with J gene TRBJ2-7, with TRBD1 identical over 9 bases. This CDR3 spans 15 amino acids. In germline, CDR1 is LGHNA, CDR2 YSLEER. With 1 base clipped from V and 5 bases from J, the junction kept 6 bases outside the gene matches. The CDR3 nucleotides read TGCGCCAGCAGCCAAGGGGACAGGGAGAGGGACGAGCAGTACTTC. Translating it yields CASSQGDRERDEQYF.

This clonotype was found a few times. Written as DNA, the CDR3 is TGTGCCAGCAGTTACTCGATGTTGGGACAACGTTATGGCTACACCTTC. This translates into CASSYSMLGQRYGYTF. V is TRBV6-5 and J is TRBJ1-2, with a possible D match to TRBD1 (6 bases). The CDR3 length is 16 residues. Germline CDR1 is MNHEY and CDR2 is SVGAGI. Between the trimmed V and J ends, which lost 0 bases and 5 bases, there was a span of 16 bases.

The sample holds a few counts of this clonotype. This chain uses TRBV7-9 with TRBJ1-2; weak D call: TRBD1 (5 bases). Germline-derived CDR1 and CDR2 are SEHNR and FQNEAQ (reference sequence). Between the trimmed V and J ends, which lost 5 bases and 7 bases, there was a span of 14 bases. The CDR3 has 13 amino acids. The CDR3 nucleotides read TGTGCCAGCAGCCCAACCGGGACCGCTGGCTACACCTTC. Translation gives CASSPTGTAGYTF.